What follows are 8 T cell receptor beta chains derived from one specimen sequenced in a study of long-term antiretroviral therapy in people with HIV. With survey level as its setting, the immunoSEQ assay was v3.0. Clones were sequenced by immunoSEQ multiplex PCR, and TCRdb holds only the in-frame ones, with some missing. This sample has about 21,000 clones, with roughly 91% found just once. The source material was unsorted PBMCs, sampled 2.3 years after starting antiretroviral therapy. The receptors stem from a man between 60 and 75 years old with HIV.

The genes are TRBV30 and TRBJ1-2; D remains unclear. Germline V CDR1 and CDR2: GTSNPN, SVGIG (reference sequence). The V gene lost 5 bases and the J gene lost 3 bases, with 13 bases spanning the gap. CDR3 length: 13 residues. The CDR3: CAWANPIYYGYTF. The CDR3 DNA reads TGTGCCTGGGCGAACCCCATTTACTATGGCTACACCTTC.

The rearrangement joins TRBV9 to TRBJ2-2; D unclear. Per germline, CDR1 SGDLS and CDR2 YYNGEE. The CDR3 has 17 amino acids. Trimming took off 0 bases at V and 5 bases at J, with 17 bases between the two ends. CDR3 DNA sequence: TGTGCCAGCAGCGTAGCTGTCATCCGATTGCATACCGGGGAGCTGTTTTTT. Its protein is CASSVAVIRLHTGELFF.

V is TRBV5-1 and J is TRBJ2-6; D is possibly TRBD1 (5 bases). CDR1 is SGHRS, CDR2 YFSETQ, per germline. The CDR3 has 18 amino acids. Trimming took 0 bases from V and 0 from J, leaving 13 bases between them. The CDR3 nucleotides read TGCGCCAGCAGCTTGGTACTCCAGGGCAGCTCTGGGGCCAACGTCCTGACTTTC. This sequence encodes CASSLVLQGSSGANVLTF. The full variable domain, completed using reference TRBV5-1 and TRBJ2-6, is KAGVTQTPRYLIKTRGQQVTLSCSPISGHRSVSWYQQTPGQGLQFLFEYFSETQRNKGNFPGRFSGRQFSNSRSEMNVSTLELGDSALYLCASSLVLQGSSGANVLTFGAGSRLTVL.

This rearrangement joins TRBV19 to TRBJ1-5; D is unresolved. This CDR3 has 17 amino acids. The germline gives CDR1 LNHDA, CDR2 SQIVND (reference sequence). The germline V and J ends were trimmed by 2 bases and 2 bases, with 16 bases remaining between them. DNA of the CDR3: TGTGCCAGTAGTATATTCTCGGGTATGGGAGGCAATCAGCCCCAGCATTTT. This gives the protein CASSIFSGMGGNQPQHF. Using reference TRBV19 and TRBJ1-5 for the parts outside the CDR3, the full variable domain is DGGITQSPKYLFRKEGQNVTLSCEQNLNHDAMYWYRQDPGQGLRLIYYSQIVNDFQKGDIAEGYSVSREKKESFPLTVTSAQKNPTAFYLCASSIFSGMGGNQPQHFGDGTRLSIL.

The CDR3 region is CASGLVLGYNTNNEQFF. As DNA, the CDR3 is TGTGCTAGTGGTTTGGTACTTGGATACAACACAAACAATGAGCAGTTCTTC. The chain recombines TRBV12-5 with TRBJ2-1; D gene unclear. CDR3 length: 17 residues. Trimming stripped 0 bases from V and 5 bases from J, with 17 bases between. Germline CDR1 reads LGHNT; CDR2 reads FRNRAP. The complete variable domain, with remaining parts taken from reference TRBV12-5 and TRBJ2-1, reads DARVTQTPRHKVTEMGQEVTMRCQPILGHNTVFWYRQTMMQGLELLAYFRNRAPLDDSGMPKDRFSAEMPDATLATLKIQPSEPRDSAVYFCASGLVLGYNTNNEQFFGPGTRLTVL.

The chain employs TRBV4-1 and TRBJ1-3; D possibly corresponds to TRBD1 (5 bases). CDR1 is MGHRA and CDR2 is YSYEKL in the germline V gene. V lost 3 bases and J lost 2, with 11 bases in between. CDR3 length equals 15 residues. The CDR3: CASSQQGHTGNTIYF. The CDR3 coding sequence is TGCGCCAGCAGCCAGCAAGGACACACTGGAAACACCATATATTTT.

J is TRBJ2-1 and V is TRBV27; TRBD2 matches at 7 bases. V lost 5 bases and J lost 4; bases outside the gene matches: 11. There are 16 residues in the CDR3. Germline values: CDR1 MNHEY, CDR2 SMNVEV (reference sequence). The CDR3 is CASSAPELALYNEQFF. CDR3 DNA sequence: TGTGCCAGCAGTGCGCCCGAACTAGCGCTTTACAATGAGCAGTTCTTC.

The chain employs TRBV19 and TRBJ2-1; maybe TRBD2 (6 bases). This CDR3 is built from 16 residues. Trimming pared 0 bases from V and 7 bases from J, leaving 16 bases between. Germline CDR1 and CDR2: LNHDA and SQIVND (reference sequence). In DNA, the CDR3 is TGTGCCAGTAGTATAGATCTGGGGGGAACGGCAAATGAGCAGTTCTTC. It yields the protein CASSIDLGGTANEQFF.